This T cell receptor beta chain was sequenced in a study of cytomegalovirus exposure and HLA in healthy donors. The PCR made use of 60 Vbeta and 13 Jbeta primers. Data came from immunoSEQ multiplex PCR; TCRdb stores just in-frame clones and leaves some out. This table holds fewer than 150,000 clones, over 65% found once. V was clipped by 3 bases and J by 6 bases; unmatched bases: 7. CDR3 length: 15 amino acids. CDR1 and CDR2 (germline): MGHRA, YSYEKL. Donors likely had unrecorded immune exposures despite being nominally healthy when sampled. Comment on this clone: Its target is not known.

Whole-study results and caveats: Sequencing depth across donors, presence/absence analyses assumed, was roughly uniform. Association with HLA alleles at 0.05 false discovery rate was found for 15,000 to 20,000 TCR beta sequences in a later analysis.

Source material: PBMCs. The chain has TRBV4-1 and TRBJ2-2, with 7 positions matching TRBD2. This TCR was sampled from a man aged 50-59 years in good health and CMV-seronegative. The CDR3: CASSHPGLSAGELFF. The CDR3 DNA sequence: TGCGCCAGCAGCCACCCGGGACTATCAGCCGGGGAGCTGTTTTTT.